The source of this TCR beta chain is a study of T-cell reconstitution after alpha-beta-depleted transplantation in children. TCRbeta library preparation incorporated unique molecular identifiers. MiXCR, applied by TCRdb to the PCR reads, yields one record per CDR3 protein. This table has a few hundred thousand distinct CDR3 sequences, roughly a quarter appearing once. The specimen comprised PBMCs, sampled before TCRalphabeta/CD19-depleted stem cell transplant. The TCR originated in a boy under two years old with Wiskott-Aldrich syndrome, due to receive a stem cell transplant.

The CDR3 spells CASSPRATNTGELFF. The CDR3 nucleotides read TGCGCCAGCAGCCCCCGAGCGACGAACACCGGGGAGCTGTTTTTT. The chain combines TRBV5-1 with TRBJ2-2; D remains unclear. This CDR3 is 15 amino acids long. Trimming took off 4 bases at V and 0 bases at J, with 10 bases between the two ends. The germline V gene has CDR1 SGHRS and CDR2 YFSETQ.